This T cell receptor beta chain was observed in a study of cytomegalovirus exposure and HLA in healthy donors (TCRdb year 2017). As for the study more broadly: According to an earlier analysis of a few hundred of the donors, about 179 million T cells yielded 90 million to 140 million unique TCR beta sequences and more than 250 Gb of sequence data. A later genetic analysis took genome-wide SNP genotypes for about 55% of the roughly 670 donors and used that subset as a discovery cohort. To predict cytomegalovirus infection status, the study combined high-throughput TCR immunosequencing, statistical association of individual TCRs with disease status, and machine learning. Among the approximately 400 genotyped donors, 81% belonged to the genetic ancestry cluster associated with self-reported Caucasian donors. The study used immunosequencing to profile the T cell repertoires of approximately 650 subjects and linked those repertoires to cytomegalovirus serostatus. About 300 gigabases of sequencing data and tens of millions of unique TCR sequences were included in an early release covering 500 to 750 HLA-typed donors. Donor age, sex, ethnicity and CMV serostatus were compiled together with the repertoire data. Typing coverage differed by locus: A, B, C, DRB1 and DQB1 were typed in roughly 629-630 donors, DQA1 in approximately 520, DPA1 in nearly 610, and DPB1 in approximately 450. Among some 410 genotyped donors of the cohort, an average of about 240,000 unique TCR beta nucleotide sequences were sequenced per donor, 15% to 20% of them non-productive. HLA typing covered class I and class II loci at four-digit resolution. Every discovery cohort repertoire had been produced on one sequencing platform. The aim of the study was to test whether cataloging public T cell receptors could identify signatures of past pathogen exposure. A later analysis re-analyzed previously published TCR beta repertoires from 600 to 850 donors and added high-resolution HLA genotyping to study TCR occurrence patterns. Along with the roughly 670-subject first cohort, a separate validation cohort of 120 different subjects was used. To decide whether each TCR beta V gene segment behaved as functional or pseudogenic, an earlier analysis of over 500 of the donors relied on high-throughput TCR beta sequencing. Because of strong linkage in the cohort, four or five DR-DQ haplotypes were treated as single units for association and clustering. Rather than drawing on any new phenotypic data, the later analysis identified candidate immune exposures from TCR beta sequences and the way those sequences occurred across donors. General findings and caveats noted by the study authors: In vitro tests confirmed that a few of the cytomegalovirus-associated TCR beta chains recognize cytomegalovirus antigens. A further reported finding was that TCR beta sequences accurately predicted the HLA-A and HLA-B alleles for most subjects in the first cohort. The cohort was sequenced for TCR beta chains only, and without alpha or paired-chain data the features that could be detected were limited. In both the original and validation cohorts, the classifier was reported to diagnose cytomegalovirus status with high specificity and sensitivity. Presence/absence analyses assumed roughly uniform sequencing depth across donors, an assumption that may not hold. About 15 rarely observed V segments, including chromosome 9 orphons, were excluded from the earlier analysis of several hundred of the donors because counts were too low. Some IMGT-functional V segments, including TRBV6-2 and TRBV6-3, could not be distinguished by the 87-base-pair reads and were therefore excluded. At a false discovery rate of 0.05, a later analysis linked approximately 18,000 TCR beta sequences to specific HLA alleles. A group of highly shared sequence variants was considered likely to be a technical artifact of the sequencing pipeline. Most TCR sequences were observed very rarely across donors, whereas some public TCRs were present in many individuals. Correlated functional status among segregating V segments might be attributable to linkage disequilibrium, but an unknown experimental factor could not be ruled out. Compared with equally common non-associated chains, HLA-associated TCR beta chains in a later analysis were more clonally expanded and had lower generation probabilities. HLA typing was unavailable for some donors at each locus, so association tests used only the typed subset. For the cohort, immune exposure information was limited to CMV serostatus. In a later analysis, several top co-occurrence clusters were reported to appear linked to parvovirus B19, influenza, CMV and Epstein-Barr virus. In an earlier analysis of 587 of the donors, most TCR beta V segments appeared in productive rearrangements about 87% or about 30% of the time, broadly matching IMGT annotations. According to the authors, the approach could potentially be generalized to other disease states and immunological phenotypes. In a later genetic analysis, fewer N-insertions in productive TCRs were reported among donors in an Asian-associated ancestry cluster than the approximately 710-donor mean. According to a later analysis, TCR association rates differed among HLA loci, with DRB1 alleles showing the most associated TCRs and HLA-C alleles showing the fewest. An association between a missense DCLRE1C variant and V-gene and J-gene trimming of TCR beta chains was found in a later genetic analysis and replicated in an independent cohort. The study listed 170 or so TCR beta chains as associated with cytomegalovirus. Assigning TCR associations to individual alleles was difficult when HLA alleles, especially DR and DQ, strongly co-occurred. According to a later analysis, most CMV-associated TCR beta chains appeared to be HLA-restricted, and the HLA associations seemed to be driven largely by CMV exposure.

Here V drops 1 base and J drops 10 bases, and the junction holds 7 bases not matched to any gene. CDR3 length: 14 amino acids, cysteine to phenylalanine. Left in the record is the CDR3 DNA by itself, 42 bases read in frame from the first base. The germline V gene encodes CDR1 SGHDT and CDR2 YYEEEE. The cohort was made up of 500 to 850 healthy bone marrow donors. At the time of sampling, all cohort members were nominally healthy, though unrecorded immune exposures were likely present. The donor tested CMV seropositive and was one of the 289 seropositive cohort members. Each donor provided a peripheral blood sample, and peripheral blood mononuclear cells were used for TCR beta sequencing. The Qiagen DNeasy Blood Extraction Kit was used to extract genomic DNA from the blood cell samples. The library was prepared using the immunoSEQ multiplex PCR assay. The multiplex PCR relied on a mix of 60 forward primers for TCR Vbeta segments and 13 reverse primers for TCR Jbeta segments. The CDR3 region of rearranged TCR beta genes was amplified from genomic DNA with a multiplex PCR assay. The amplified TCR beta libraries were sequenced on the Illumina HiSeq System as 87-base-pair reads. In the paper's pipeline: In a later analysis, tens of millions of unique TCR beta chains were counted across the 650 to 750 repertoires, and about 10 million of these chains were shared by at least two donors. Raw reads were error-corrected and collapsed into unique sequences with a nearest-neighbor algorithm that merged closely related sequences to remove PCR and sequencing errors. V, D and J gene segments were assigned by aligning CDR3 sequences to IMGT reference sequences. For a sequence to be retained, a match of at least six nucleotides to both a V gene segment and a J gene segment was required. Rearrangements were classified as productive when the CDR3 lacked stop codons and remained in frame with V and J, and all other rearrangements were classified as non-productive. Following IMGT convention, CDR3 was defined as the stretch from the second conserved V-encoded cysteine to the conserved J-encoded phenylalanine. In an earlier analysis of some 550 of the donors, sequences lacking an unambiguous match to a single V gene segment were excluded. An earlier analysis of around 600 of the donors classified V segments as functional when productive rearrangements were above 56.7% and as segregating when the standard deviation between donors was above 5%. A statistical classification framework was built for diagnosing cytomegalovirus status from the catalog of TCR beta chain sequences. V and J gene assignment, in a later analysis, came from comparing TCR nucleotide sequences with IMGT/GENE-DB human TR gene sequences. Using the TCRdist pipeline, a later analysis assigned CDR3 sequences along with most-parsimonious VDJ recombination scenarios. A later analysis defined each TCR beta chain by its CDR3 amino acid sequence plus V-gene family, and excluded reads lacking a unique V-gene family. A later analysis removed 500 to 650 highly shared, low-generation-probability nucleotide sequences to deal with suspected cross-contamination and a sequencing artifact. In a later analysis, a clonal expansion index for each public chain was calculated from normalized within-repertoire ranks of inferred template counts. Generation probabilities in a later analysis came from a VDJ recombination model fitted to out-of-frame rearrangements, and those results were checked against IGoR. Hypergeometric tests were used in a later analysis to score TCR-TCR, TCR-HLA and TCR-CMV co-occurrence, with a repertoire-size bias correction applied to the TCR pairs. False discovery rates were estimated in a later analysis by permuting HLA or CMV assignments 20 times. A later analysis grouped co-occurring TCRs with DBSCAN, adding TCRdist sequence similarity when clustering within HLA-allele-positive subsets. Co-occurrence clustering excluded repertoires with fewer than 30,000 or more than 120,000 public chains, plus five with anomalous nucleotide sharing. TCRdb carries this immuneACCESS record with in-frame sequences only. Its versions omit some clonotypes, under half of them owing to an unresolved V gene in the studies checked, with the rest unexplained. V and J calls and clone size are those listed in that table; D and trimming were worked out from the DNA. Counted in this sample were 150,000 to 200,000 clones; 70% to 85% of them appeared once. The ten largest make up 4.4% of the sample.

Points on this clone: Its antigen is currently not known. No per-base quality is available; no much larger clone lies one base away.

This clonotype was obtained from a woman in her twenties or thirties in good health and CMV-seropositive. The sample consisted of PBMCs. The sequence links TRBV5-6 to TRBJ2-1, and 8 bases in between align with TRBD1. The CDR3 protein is CASSLRTGFDEQFF. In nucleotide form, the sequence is TGTGCCAGCAGCTTGAGGACAGGGTTCGACGAGCAGTTCTTC.